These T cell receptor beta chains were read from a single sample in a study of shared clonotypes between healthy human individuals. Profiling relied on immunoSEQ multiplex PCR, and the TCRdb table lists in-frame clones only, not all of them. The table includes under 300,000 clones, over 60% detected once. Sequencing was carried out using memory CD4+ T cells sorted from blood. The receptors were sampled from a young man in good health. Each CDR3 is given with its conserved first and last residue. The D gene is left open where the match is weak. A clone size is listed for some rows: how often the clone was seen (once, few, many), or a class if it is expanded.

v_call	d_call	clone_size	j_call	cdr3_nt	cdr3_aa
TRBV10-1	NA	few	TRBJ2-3	TGCGCCAGCAGTGAGTCGAAGTGGGACACGGAGCCTAATACGCAGTATTTT	CASSESKWDTEPNTQYF
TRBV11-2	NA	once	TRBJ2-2	TGTGCCAGCAGCAATGCAGGCGGCACCGGGGAGCTGTTTTTT	CASSNAGGTGELFF
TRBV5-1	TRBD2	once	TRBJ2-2	TGCGCCAGCAGCGCCGACTGGAGTGGGAGGGTCTCGTCCGGGGAGCTGTTTTTT	CASSADWSGRVSSGELFF
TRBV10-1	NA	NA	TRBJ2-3	TGCGCCAGCAGTGAGCGATCAAGTCATGATACGCAGTATTTT	CASSERSSHDTQYF
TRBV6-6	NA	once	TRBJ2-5	TGTGCCTCAAAGGAGGGTACGAAGACCCAGTACTTC	CASKEGTKTQYF
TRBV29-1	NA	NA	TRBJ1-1	TGCAGCGTTGTACCGGACACTGAAGCTTTCTTT	CSVVPDTEAFF
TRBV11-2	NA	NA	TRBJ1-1	TGTGCCAGCAGCTTAGAAGTACGACAAGCTTTCTTT	CASSLEVRQAFF
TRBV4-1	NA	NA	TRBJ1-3	TGCGCCAGCAGCCAAGCGGGGTTCTCTGGAAACACCATATATTTT	CASSQAGFSGNTIYF
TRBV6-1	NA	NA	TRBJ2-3	TGTGCCAGCACCCCTGGGGTTGCGGAAGATACGCAGTATTTT	CASTPGVAEDTQYF
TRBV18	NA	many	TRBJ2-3	TGTGCCAGCTCACCACCGACGAGCGCAGATACGCAGTATTTT	CASSPPTSADTQYF
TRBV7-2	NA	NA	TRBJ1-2	TGTGCCAGCAGCCTCCTGAGTTGGGGGGCAGATGGCTACACCTTC	CASSLLSWGADGYTF
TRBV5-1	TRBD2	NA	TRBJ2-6	TGCGCCAGCAGCTGGGGGGGGACTGACTCAACTGGGGCCAACGTCCTGACTTTC	CASSWGGTDSTGANVLTF
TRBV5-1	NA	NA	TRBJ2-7	TGCGCCAGCAGCTTGGAGACTGTACGGGTCCACGAGCAGTACTTC	CASSLETVRVHEQYF
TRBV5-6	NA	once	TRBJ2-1	TGTGCCAGCAGCCTGAGGACTTCTTACAATGAGCAGTTCTTC	CASSLRTSYNEQFF
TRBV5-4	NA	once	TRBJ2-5	TGTGCCAGCAGCTTGGGCGGGGGGACAGCTCCTAGAGCCCAGTACTTC	CASSLGGGTAPRAQYF
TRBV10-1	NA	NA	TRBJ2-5	TGCGCCAGCAGTGGGGGGGTCACCCAAGAGACCCAGTACTTC	CASSGGVTQETQYF
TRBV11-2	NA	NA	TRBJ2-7	TGTGCCAGCAGCTTAGATCTGGGGGCCGAGCAGTACTTC	CASSLDLGAEQYF
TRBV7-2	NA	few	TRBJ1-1	TGTGCCAGCAGCCCCGGAATTGAAGCTTTCTTT	CASSPGIEAFF
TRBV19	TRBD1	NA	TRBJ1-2	TGTGCCAGCAGAGACAGGGGCTATGGCTACACCTTC	CASRDRGYGYTF
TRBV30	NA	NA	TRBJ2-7	TGTGCCTATAATGCCCCCGACACTCTCTCCTACGAGCAGTACTTC	CAYNAPDTLSYEQYF
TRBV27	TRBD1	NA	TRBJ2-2	TGTGCCAGCAGTTTCGGGACAGCCAACACCGGGGAGCTGTTTTTT	CASSFGTANTGELFF
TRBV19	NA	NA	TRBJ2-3	TGTGCCAGTAGTATGCTTGCGGGAACCAGCACAGATACGCAGTATTTT	CASSMLAGTSTDTQYF
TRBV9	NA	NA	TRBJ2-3	TGTGCCAGCAGCGATGGGGCCTCCCCCAGAACAGATACGCAGTATTTT	CASSDGASPRTDTQYF
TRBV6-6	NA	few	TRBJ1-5	TGTGCCAGCAGTTATGATAGTCAGCCCCAGCATTTT	CASSYDSQPQHF